The 25 T cell receptor beta chains reported below all come from one sample, sequenced in a study of T cell responses to AZD1222 COVID-19 vaccine. Data came from immunoSEQ multiplex PCR; TCRdb stores just in-frame clones and leaves some out. The sample has 100,000 to 150,000 clones; around 93% are singletons. Here the sequenced sample was peripheral blood, taken on day 0 of AZD1222 vaccination. These receptors were obtained from an adult in good health.

This clone was counted between two and nine times. The V gene is TRBV20-1, the J gene TRBJ2-1, with TRBD2 matching 11 bases. Germline V lookup: CDR1 DFQATT, CDR2 SNEGSKA (reference sequence). The CDR3 runs to 16 residues. The V and J ends lost 3 bases and 4 bases, in that order; junction bases with no gene match: 8. The CDR3 DNA reads TGCAGTGCTAGTGCCCCGGGACTAGCGGTTTACAATGAGCAGTTCTTC. Translated, it gives CSASAPGLAVYNEQFF.

This clone was seen just once. The gene calls are TRBV3-1 (or the pseudogene TRBV3-2) and TRBJ2-3; the D gene is possibly TRBD2 (5 bases). CDR1 and CDR2 (germline): LGHDT, YNNKEL (reference sequence). The CDR3 is made up of 14 amino acids. The V end lost 4 bases, the J end lost 3 bases, and 11 bases lay between the germline ends. In DNA form, the CDR3 reads TGTGCCAGCAGCCCCCGGACGGGAACAGATACGCAGTATTTT. It encodes CASSPRTGTDTQYF.

This chain links TRBV7-2 with TRBJ1-2; 7 bases align to TRBD1. The V segment lost 2 bases and the J segment 6 bases; nucleotides outside the gene matches: 3. The CDR3 contains 13 residues. Per the germline V gene, CDR1 is SGHTA and CDR2 is FQGNSA. The CDR3 loop is CASSLPGGNGYTF. The CDR3 DNA sequence: TGTGCCAGCAGCTTACCAGGGGGGAATGGCTACACCTTC.

The rearrangement links TRBV3-1 (or the pseudogene TRBV3-2) to TRBJ2-2; weak D call: TRBD1 (5 bases). V was pared by 4 bases and J by 1 base, with 10 bases between. From germline, CDR1 is LGHDT and CDR2 YNNKEL (reference sequence). This CDR3 spans 15 amino acids. The CDR3 is CASSLRQGNTGELFF. CDR3 sequence (DNA): TGTGCCAGCAGCCTACGGCAGGGGAACACCGGGGAGCTGTTTTTT.

The chain couples TRBV28 to TRBJ1-2; a weak D match, TRBD1 (6 bases). V was trimmed by 5 bases and J by 7 bases, leaving 26 bases between them. CDR3 length: 17 residues. Germline CDR1 reads MDHEN; CDR2 reads SYDVKM. The CDR3 coding sequence is TGTGCCAGCAGTCCCCCGCTCGGACAGCCCAACTTAACTGGCTACACCTTC. It yields the protein CASSPPLGQPNLTGYTF.

A single count supports this clone. The chain carries TRBV28 and TRBJ2-7; the D is unclear. Trimming removed 6 bases at V and 4 bases at J, with 13 bases between. Germline loops: CDR1 MDHEN, CDR2 SYDVKM. This CDR3 is built from 13 residues. CDR3 coding DNA: TGTGCCAGCAGCGCCACGAACCCGTACGAGCAGTACTTC. Encoded protein: CASSATNPYEQYF.

The genes are TRBV7-9 and TRBJ2-7; 8 nucleotides agree with TRBD2. Germline V CDR1 and CDR2: SEHNR, FQNEAQ (reference sequence). This CDR3 contains 14 residues. With V trimmed by 5 bases and J by 5 bases, 8 bases remained unmatched. The CDR3 protein is CASSPRGGRDEQYF. CDR3 sequence (DNA): TGTGCCAGCAGCCCTCGGGGGGGTCGTGACGAGCAGTACTTC.

The CDR3 nucleotides read TGCGCCAGCAGCTTGAGGCCTCTGACAGGGAGGGACTATGGCTACACCTTC. Protein product: CASSLRPLTGRDYGYTF. V is TRBV5-1 and J is TRBJ1-2, with TRBD1 matching 7 bases. Germline CDR1 and CDR2: SGHRS and YFSETQ. Germline trimming cut 1 base from V and 3 bases from J; bases unmatched to any gene: 12. The CDR3 contains 17 residues.

The V gene is TRBV7-9, the J gene TRBJ2-3; D is undetermined. Deletions cut 1 base from V and 14 bases from J, with 13 bases between. CDR3 length equals 12 residues. Germline V gene lookup returns CDR1 SEHNR and CDR2 FQNEAQ (reference sequence). In DNA, the CDR3 is TGTGCCAGCAGCTTAGGGGTAATTAGGCGGTATTTT. Its protein is CASSLGVIRRYF.

The rearrangement joins TRBV5-1 to TRBJ2-1, with D hard to call. This CDR3 has 14 residues. Trimming took 1 base from V and 8 from J, leaving 13 bases between them. Germline assignment: CDR1 SGHRS and CDR2 YFSETQ. The CDR3 protein is CASSLIRAKDEQFF. The DNA for the CDR3 is TGCGCCAGCAGCTTGATAAGGGCTAAGGATGAGCAGTTCTTC.

The rearrangement uses TRBV5-1 and TRBJ2-7; D may be TRBD1 (6 bases). Germline CDR1 is SGHRS and CDR2 is YFSETQ. The CDR3 runs 14 residues. Trimming removed 2 bases from V and 3 bases from J, with 12 bases in between. The CDR3 protein is CASSLRTVDYEQYF. The CDR3 DNA follows: TGCGCCAGCAGCTTACGGACAGTGGACTACGAGCAGTACTTC.

This clone is a singleton in its sample. The chain joins TRBV2 to TRBJ1-2; 10 bases agree with TRBD1. CDR1 SNHLY and CDR2 FYNNEI come from the germline V gene. V dropped 3 bases and J dropped 5; count of bases not matched to a gene: 9. The CDR3 runs to 16 residues. The CDR3 bases are TGTGCCAGCAGTGAGATGAGGGGACAGGGGAGATATGGCTACACCTTC. Protein product: CASSEMRGQGRYGYTF.

The gene calls are TRBV7-2 and TRBJ1-2; unclear D gene. This CDR3 is built from 13 residues. Trimming removed 5 bases at V and 5 bases at J, with 12 bases between. Per the germline V gene, CDR1 is SGHTA and CDR2 is FQGNSA. The CDR3 sequence is CASSPSPGYGYTF. CDR3 sequence (DNA): TGTGCCAGCAGCCCCAGCCCGGGTTATGGCTACACCTTC.

The chain is built from TRBV5-4 and TRBJ2-1; a weak D match, TRBD1 (6 bases). The V gene lost 0 bases and the J gene lost 8 bases, with 6 bases spanning the gap. Germline V gene data show CDR1 as SGHNT and CDR2 as YYREEE (reference sequence). This CDR3 is 12 amino acids long. This CDR3 reads CASSLEGDEQFF. The CDR3, as DNA: TGTGCCAGCAGCTTGGAGGGGGATGAGCAGTTCTTC.

This sequence joins TRBV7-6 and TRBJ1-4; D gene uncertain. The germline V gene encodes CDR1 SGHVS and CDR2 FNYEAQ. The CDR3 is 16 residues long. V lost 1 base, J lost 0 bases, and 9 bases lay in between. CDR3 sequence: CASSLDLLATNEKLFF. The CDR3 DNA sequence: TGTGCCAGCAGCTTAGATCTGCTTGCAACTAATGAAAAACTGTTTTTT.

This chain uses TRBV4-1 with TRBJ1-2; TRBD1 agrees at 9 bases. Germline lookup yields CDR1 MGHRA and CDR2 YSYEKL. The trim removed 3 bases at V and 3 bases at J, leaving 14 bases unmatched. The CDR3 has 18 residues. CDR3 protein: CASSQRGTGGAGHYGYTF. CDR3 coding DNA: TGCGCCAGCAGCCAGAGGGGAACAGGGGGCGCGGGGCACTATGGCTACACCTTC.

This sequence joins TRBV7-9 and TRBJ2-1; D uncertain. This CDR3 region has 13 residues. Germline V lookup: CDR1 SEHNR, CDR2 FQNEAQ (reference sequence). The V end lost 5 bases, the J end lost 10 bases, and 15 bases lay between the germline ends. CDR3 in amino acids: CASSLVGNHEQFF. DNA for the CDR3: TGTGCCAGCAGCCTAGTCGGTAATCACGAGCAGTTCTTC. Complete variable domain (other parts from reference TRBV7-9 and TRBJ2-1): DTGVSQNPRHKITKRGQNVTFRCDPISEHNRLYWYRQTLGQGPEFLTYFQNEAQLEKSRLLSDRFSAERPKGSFSTLEIQRTEQGDSAMYLCASSLVGNHEQFFGPGTRLTVL.

This rearrangement joins TRBV9 to TRBJ2-3; the match to TRBD2 covers 7 bases. The CDR3 spans 16 residues. J lost 3 bases, V lost 2 bases, and 9 bases had no gene match. Germline V gene lookup returns CDR1 SGDLS and CDR2 YYNGEE. The CDR3 region is CASSVSSGFGTDTQYF. The CDR3 DNA reads TGTGCCAGCAGCGTTAGTAGCGGGTTTGGTACAGATACGCAGTATTTT.

The genes are TRBV7-8 and TRBJ2-3, with a weak D call TRBD2 (6 bases). This CDR3 comprises 15 residues. Trimming took 1 base from V and 1 from J, leaving 9 bases between them. Germline CDR1 SGHVS, CDR2 FQNEAQ. This CDR3 reads CASSLVGSGTDTQYF. CDR3 bases: TGTGCCAGCAGCTTAGTCGGGAGTGGCACAGATACGCAGTATTTT.

CDR3 sequence: CASSIWTGTGGEDTQYF. The CDR3 bases are TGTGCCAGTAGTATATGGACCGGGACAGGGGGGGAAGATACGCAGTATTTT. The V and J genes are TRBV19 and TRBJ2-3; 11 bases are shared with TRBD1. From germline, CDR1 is LNHDA and CDR2 SQIVND (reference sequence). CDR3 size: 17 residues. The V segment lost 2 bases and the J segment 5 bases; nucleotides outside the gene matches: 9.

The CDR3 nucleotides are TGTGCCAGCAGGAACGACAGGGCGTGGGGCACCGGGGAGCTGTTTTTT. Translated: CASRNDRAWGTGELFF. The J gene is TRBJ2-2, the V gene TRBV2; TRBD1 matches at 7 bases. Germline V gives CDR1 SNHLY, CDR2 FYNNEI. The length of the CDR3 is 16 residues. V was pared by 6 bases and J by 4 bases, with 11 bases of the junction left unmatched.

V and J are TRBV12-3 or TRBV12-4 and TRBJ1-1; no reliable D call. The CDR3 contains 13 residues. The V and J ends lost 2 bases and 3 bases respectively, with 7 bases between them. The CDR3: CASSLLGDTEAFF. For the CDR3, the DNA is TGTGCCAGCAGTTTACTTGGTGACACTGAAGCTTTCTTT.

The rearrangement links TRBV6-5 to TRBJ2-7, with 7 bases lining up with TRBD2. Trimming at V came to 2 bases and at J to 3 bases, leaving 4 bases not matched to a gene. This CDR3 comprises 14 residues. Germline V gives CDR1 MNHEY, CDR2 SVGAGI. The CDR3, as DNA: TGTGCCAGCAGTTACAGGCTAGCGGACTACGAGCAGTACTTC. It yields the protein CASSYRLADYEQYF.

The CDR3 protein is CASSATGGWPEAFF. CDR3 DNA: TGTGCCAGCAGTGCTACAGGGGGTTGGCCTGAAGCTTTCTTT. The chain combines TRBV28 with TRBJ1-1; TRBD1 matches at 8 bases. The CDR3 totals 14 residues. V gave up 5 bases and J gave up 6 bases; unmatched junction bases: 8. Germline V gene data show CDR1 as MDHEN and CDR2 as SYDVKM.

This clone was seen a single time. V gene TRBV5-4 combines with J gene TRBJ1-1; D is possibly TRBD1 (5 bases). The CDR3 is 14 residues long. V was clipped by 4 bases and J by 1 base, with 11 bases between them. The germline V gene has CDR1 SGHNT and CDR2 YYREEE (reference sequence). The CDR3 protein is CASSRGGGNTEAFF. The CDR3 coding sequence is TGTGCCAGCAGCCGTGGGGGGGGGAACACTGAAGCTTTCTTT.